The 21 T cell receptor beta chains below were found in one sample sequenced in a study of blood T cell repertoires in COVID-19. Repertoires were generated with immunoSEQ multiplex PCR, while TCRdb's copy carries only in-frame clones and drops some. Of a few hundred thousand clones detected, around 80% appear once; the ten largest clones hold approximately 2%. The sample was peripheral blood. The source is a man aged 35-49 years who had recovered from COVID-19.

The V call is TRBV6-6, the J call TRBJ2-3, with 7 nucleotides matching TRBD1. This CDR3 region has 16 residues. V shed 6 bases and J 2 bases; nucleotides not matched to a gene: 11. The V gene's germline CDR1 is MNHNY and CDR2 SVGAGI (reference sequence). CDR3 bases: TGTGCCAGCAGGGGGACCGGGACAGACTCCACAGATACGCAGTATTTT. Its translation is CASRGTGTDSTDTQYF.

This clone came up once. The V and J genes are TRBV7-2 and TRBJ1-2; the D is unclear. CDR1 is SGHTA, CDR2 FQGNSA, per germline. Trimming left V 5 bases short and J 6 bases short, with 25 bases between. The CDR3 covers 17 residues. CDR3 loop: CASSPQIDVLSADGYTF. CDR3 coding DNA: TGTGCCAGCAGCCCACAGATCGACGTCTTGTCCGCCGATGGCTACACCTTC.

This clone has more than one count but fewer than ten. V usage is TRBV9 and J usage is TRBJ1-6; TRBD1 matches 7 bases. In germline, CDR1 is SGDLS, CDR2 YYNGEE. The CDR3 is made up of 15 amino acids. Trimming took 4 bases from V and 3 from J; bases not matched to a gene: 4. The CDR3 loop reads CASSSGDSYNSPLHF. The CDR3 DNA follows: TGTGCCAGCAGCTCCGGGGACAGCTATAATTCACCCCTCCACTTT.

The chain has TRBV19 and TRBJ2-5; 9 nucleotides match TRBD1. With 4 bases clipped from V and 5 bases from J, the junction kept 11 bases outside the gene matches. In germline, CDR1 is LNHDA, CDR2 SQIVND (reference sequence). This CDR3 spans 16 amino acids. DNA of the CDR3: TGTGCCAGTAGTACTTTCTTCCCCGGACAGGGGGAGACCCAGTACTTC. It specifies CASSTFFPGQGETQYF.

This clone occurred a few times. This rearrangement joins TRBV5-1 to TRBJ1-6, with 7 bases lining up with TRBD1. CDR3 length equals 13 residues. After removal of 5 bases from V and 13 bases from J, the junction contained 9 bases not matched to a gene. Per the germline V gene, CDR1 is SGHRS and CDR2 is YFSETQ. The CDR3 sequence is CASSLGDSLPLHF. The CDR3, as DNA: TGCGCCAGCAGTCTAGGGGACAGCCTTCCCCTCCACTTT.

In its sample, this clone was seen a few times. The chain recombines TRBV5-1 with TRBJ2-1; TRBD2 matches 8 bases. Trimming at V came to 0 bases and at J to 7 bases, leaving 3 bases not matched to a gene. The CDR3 has 14 residues. Germline loops: CDR1 SGHRS, CDR2 YFSETQ. CDR3 nucleotides: TGCGCCAGCAGCTTGGCAGTAGCGGGGAATGAGCAGTTCTTC. This translates into CASSLAVAGNEQFF.

The chain carries TRBV5-4 and TRBJ2-2, with 13 bases fitting TRBD2. CDR3 length: 17 residues. The germline gives CDR1 SGHNT, CDR2 YYREEE (reference sequence). V gave up 3 bases and J gave up 8 bases; unmatched junction bases: 10. The CDR3, as DNA: TGTGCCAGCAGCTCGAGCCCTTGGACTAGCGGGAGAGGGGAGCTGTTTTTT. Translating it yields CASSSSPWTSGRGELFF.

The chain links TRBV5-1 to TRBJ1-2, with 7 bases fitting TRBD1. This CDR3 is built from 14 residues. CDR1 and CDR2 from the germline V gene are SGHRS and YFSETQ. J was trimmed by 3 bases and V by 0 bases; bases with no gene match: 2. The CDR3 coding sequence is TGCGCCAGCAGCTTGGGGACAGGCTACTATGGCTACACCTTC. Amino acid sequence: CASSLGTGYYGYTF. The full variable domain, rest sourced from reference TRBV5-1 and TRBJ1-2, is KAGVTQTPRYLIKTRGQQVTLSCSPISGHRSVSWYQQTPGQGLQFLFEYFSETQRNKGNFPGRFSGRQFSNSRSEMNVSTLELGDSALYLCASSLGTGYYGYTFGSGTRLTVV.

The genes are TRBV29-1 and TRBJ1-2; the match to TRBD1 covers 7 bases. Germline assignment: CDR1 SQVTM and CDR2 ANQGSEA. J was trimmed by 4 bases and V by 3 bases; bases with no gene match: 11. The CDR3 totals 15 residues. The CDR3 sequence: CSVDGSAGQIYGYTF. The CDR3 nucleotides read TGCAGCGTTGATGGGTCGGCGGGACAGATCTATGGCTACACCTTC.

J is TRBJ1-6 and V is TRBV27, with a weak D call TRBD1 (5 bases). Per germline, CDR1 MNHEY and CDR2 SMNVEV (reference sequence). This CDR3 is built from 18 residues. V was shortened by 2 bases and J by 0 bases, with 14 bases between the two germline ends. The CDR3 nucleotides read TGTGCCAGCAGTTTAAGCCAGGGACTTAGCTCCTATAATTCACCCCTCCACTTT. Encoded protein: CASSLSQGLSSYNSPLHF.

This clone was seen only a few times. The rearrangement links TRBV27 to TRBJ2-2; a weak D match, TRBD2 (6 bases). Trimming removed 0 bases at V and 6 bases at J, with 17 bases between. In germline, CDR1 is MNHEY, CDR2 SMNVEV (reference sequence). The CDR3 length is 17 residues. DNA of the CDR3: TGTGCCAGCAGTTTATCGGGACTTGGCGGCGCACCCGGGGAGCTGTTTTTT. Translation gives CASSLSGLGGAPGELFF.

The rearrangement joins TRBV27 to TRBJ2-3; perhaps TRBD2 as D (7 bases). Trimming took 9 bases from V and 1 from J, leaving 17 bases between them. Germline assignment: CDR1 MNHEY and CDR2 SMNVEV (reference sequence). CDR3 length equals 15 residues. This CDR3 is CASKSPGGGTDTQYF. CDR3 nucleotides: TGTGCCAGTAAGTCCCCGGGGGGCGGCACAGATACGCAGTATTTT.

This clone was seen only once. The CDR3 loop is CASRAGGFGANVLTF. The CDR3, as DNA: TGCGCCAGCAGAGCCGGGGGGTTCGGGGCCAACGTCCTGACTTTC. The genes are TRBV10-2 and TRBJ2-6; the match to TRBD2 covers 7 bases. CDR1 WSHSY and CDR2 SAAADI come from the germline V gene. V lost 6 bases to trimming and J lost 4 bases; unmatched junction nucleotides: 6. The CDR3 extends over 15 amino acids.

The rearrangement joins TRBV15 to TRBJ2-3; D might be TRBD2 (6 bases). There are 14 residues in the CDR3. The germline V gene has CDR1 LNHNV and CDR2 YYDKDF (reference sequence). V dropped 5 bases and J dropped 3 bases, with 12 bases sitting between them. CDR3: CATSSRGGTDTQYF. The CDR3 DNA follows: TGTGCCACCAGCTCCCGTGGGGGGACAGATACGCAGTATTTT. Supplemented by reference TRBV15 and TRBJ2-3, the full variable domain reads DAMVIQNPRYQVTQFGKPVTLSCSQTLNHNVMYWYQQKSSQAPKLLFHYYDKDFNNEADTPDNFQSRRPNTSFCFLDIRSPGLGDTAMYLCATSSRGGTDTQYFGPGTRLTVL.

The chain is built from TRBV19 and TRBJ2-5; maybe TRBD1 (6 bases). This CDR3 region has 13 residues. The ends were cut back, 5 bases at V and 0 bases at J, with 7 bases in the middle. Germline CDR1 reads LNHDA; CDR2 reads SQIVND (reference sequence). In DNA form, the CDR3 reads TGTGCCAGTAGTCAGGGGTACCAAGAGACCCAGTACTTC. Amino acids: CASSQGYQETQYF.

J is TRBJ1-2 and V is TRBV14; D not resolved. V was cut by 0 bases and J by 7 bases, with 18 bases left in between. Germline CDR1 and CDR2: SGHDN and FVKESK. The CDR3 is 16 residues long. The CDR3 DNA reads as TGTGCCAGCAGCCAAGACGTGGCAGGTTTTTTCGGTGGCTACACCTTC. Protein product: CASSQDVAGFFGGYTF.

The chain is built from TRBV21-1 and TRBJ1-1; the table's D call TRBD1 went unverified against the DNA. TRBV21-1 is noted as a pseudogene. CDR3 length: 13 residues. DNA for the CDR3: TGTGCCAGCAGCAAGGGCAGGCACACTGAAGCTTTCTTT. Protein: CASSKGRHTEAFF.

The V and J genes are TRBV12-3 or TRBV12-4 and TRBJ1-6; D not resolved. The CDR3 sequence is 13 residues long. Trimming took off 0 bases at V and 7 bases at J, with 4 bases between the two ends. CDR3 protein: CASSLAQNSPLHF. CDR3 bases: TGTGCCAGCAGTTTAGCCCAGAATTCACCCCTCCACTTT.

This clone was detected only a few times. The chain uses TRBV7-2 and TRBJ2-7; D may be TRBD1 (5 bases). This CDR3 has 14 amino acids. In germline, CDR1 is SGHTA, CDR2 FQGNSA. V lost 1 base, J lost 6 bases, and 13 bases lay in between. CDR3 DNA sequence: TGTGCCAGCAGCTTAGGCTTAGGGCAGGGCGAGCAGTACTTC. Protein product: CASSLGLGQGEQYF.

This chain uses TRBV4-1 with TRBJ2-7; a possible D gene is TRBD2 (6 bases). Trimming shortened V by 8 bases and J by 0 bases, and 11 bases separated the two germline ends. The CDR3 has 13 amino acids. The germline V gene encodes CDR1 MGHRA and CDR2 YSYEKL. CDR3 coding DNA: TGCGCCAGCCGGGGACTGGCCTCCTACGAGCAGTACTTC. It yields the protein CASRGLASYEQYF.

The rearrangement links TRBV25-1 to TRBJ1-1, with TRBD1 matching 8 bases. CDR3 length equals 13 residues. The trim removed 10 bases at V and 5 bases at J, leaving 9 bases unmatched. Germline lookup yields CDR1 MGHDK and CDR2 SYGVNS. The CDR3 sequence is CATLQGGGTEAFF. CDR3 sequence (DNA): TGTGCCACCTTACAGGGGGGTGGAACTGAAGCTTTCTTT.